Sequencing of this T cell receptor beta chain was carried out in a study of blood T cell repertoires in COVID-19. Data came from immunoSEQ multiplex PCR; TCRdb stores just in-frame clones and leaves some out. The sample includes 100,000 to 150,000 clones, 86% seen only once; the top ten take 9.5% to 12%. The germline V gene encodes CDR1 LNHDA and CDR2 SQIVND (reference sequence). Trimming took 2 bases from V and 0 from J, leaving 8 bases between them. The CDR3 runs to 15 residues. Seattle cases were enrolled at active infection and followed longitudinally. This TCR came from a woman between 65 and 79 years old with COVID-19, enrolled during active disease. The J gene is TRBJ1-3, the V gene TRBV19; D unclear. Sequenced sample: peripheral blood. The CDR3 region has the DNA TGTGCCAGTAGTATACGGGGAACCTCTGGAAACACCATATATTTT. Protein product: CASSIRGTSGNTIYF.